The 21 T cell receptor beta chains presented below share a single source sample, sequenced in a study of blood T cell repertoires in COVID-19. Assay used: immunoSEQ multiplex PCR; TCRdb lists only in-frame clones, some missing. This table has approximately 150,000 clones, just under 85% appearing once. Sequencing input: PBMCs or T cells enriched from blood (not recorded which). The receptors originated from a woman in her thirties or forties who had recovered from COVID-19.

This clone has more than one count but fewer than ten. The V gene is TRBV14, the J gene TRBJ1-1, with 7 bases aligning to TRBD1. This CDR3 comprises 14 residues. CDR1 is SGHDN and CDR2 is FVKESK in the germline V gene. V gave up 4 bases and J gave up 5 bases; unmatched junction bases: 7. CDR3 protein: CASSPTGDGTEAFF. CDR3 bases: TGTGCCAGCAGCCCAACAGGGGACGGGACTGAAGCTTTCTTT. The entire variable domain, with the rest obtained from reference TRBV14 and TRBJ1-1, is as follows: EAGVTQFPSHSVIEKGQTVTLRCDPISGHDNLYWYRRVMGKEIKFLLHFVKESKQDESGMPNNRFLAERTGGTYSTLKVQPAELEDSGVYFCASSPTGDGTEAFFGQGTRLTVV.

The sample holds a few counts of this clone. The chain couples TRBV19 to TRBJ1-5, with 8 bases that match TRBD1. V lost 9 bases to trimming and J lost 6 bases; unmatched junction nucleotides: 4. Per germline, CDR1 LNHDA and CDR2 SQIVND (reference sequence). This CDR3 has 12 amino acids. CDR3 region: CASGTGGQPQHF. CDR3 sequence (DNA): TGTGCCAGCGGGACAGGAGGTCAGCCCCAGCATTTT. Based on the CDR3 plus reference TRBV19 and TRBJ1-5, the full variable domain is DGGITQSPKYLFRKEGQNVTLSCEQNLNHDAMYWYRQDPGQGLRLIYYSQIVNDFQKGDIAEGYSVSREKKESFPLTVTSAQKNPTAFYLCASGTGGQPQHFGDGTRLSIL.

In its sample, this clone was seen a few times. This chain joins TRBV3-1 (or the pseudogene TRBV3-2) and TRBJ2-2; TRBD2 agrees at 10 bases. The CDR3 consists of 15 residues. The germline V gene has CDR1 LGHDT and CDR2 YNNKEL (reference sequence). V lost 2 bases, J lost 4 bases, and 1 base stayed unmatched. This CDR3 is CASSQTSGITGELFF. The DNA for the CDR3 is TGTGCCAGCAGCCAAACTAGCGGGATCACCGGGGAGCTGTTTTTT.

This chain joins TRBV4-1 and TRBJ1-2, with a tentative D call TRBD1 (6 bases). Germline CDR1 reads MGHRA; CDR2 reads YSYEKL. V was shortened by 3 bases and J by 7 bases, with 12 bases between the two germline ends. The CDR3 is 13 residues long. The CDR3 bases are TGCGCCAGCAGCCATATGGGGGCTAGTGGCTACACCTTC. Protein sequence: CASSHMGASGYTF.

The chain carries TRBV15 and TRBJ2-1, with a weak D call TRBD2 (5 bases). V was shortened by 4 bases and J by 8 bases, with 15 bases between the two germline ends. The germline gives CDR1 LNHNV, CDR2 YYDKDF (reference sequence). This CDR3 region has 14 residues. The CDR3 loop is CATSKGPPADEQFF. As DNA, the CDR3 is TGTGCCACCAGCAAAGGGCCTCCAGCGGATGAGCAGTTCTTC.

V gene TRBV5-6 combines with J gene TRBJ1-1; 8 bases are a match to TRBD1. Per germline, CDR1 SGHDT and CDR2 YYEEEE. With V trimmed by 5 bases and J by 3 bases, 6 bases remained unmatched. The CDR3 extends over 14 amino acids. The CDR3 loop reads CASRTQTGDTEAFF. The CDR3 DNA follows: TGTGCCAGCAGGACGCAGACAGGGGACACTGAAGCTTTCTTT.

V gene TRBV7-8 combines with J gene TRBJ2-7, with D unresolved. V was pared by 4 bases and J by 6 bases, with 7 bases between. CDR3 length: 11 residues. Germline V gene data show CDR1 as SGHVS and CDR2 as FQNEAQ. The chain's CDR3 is CASSSRFEQYF. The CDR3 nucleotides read TGTGCCAGCAGCTCGAGGTTCGAGCAGTACTTC.

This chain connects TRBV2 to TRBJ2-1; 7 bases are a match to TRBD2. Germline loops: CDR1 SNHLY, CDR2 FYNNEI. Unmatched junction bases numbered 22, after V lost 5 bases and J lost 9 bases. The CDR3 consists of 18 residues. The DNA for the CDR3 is TGTGCCAGCAGTTCTAGCGGTAGGGTCGGGAAGATAAGGCGTGAGCAGTTCTTC. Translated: CASSSSGRVGKIRREQFF.

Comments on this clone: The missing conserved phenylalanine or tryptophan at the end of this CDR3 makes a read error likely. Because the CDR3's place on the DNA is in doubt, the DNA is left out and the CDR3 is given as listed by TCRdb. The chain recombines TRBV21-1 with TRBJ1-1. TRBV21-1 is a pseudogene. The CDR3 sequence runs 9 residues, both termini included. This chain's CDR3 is CASSKIVLP.

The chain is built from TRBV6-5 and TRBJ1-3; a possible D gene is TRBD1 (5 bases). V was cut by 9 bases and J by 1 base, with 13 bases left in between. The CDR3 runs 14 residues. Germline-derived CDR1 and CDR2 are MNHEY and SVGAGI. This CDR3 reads CASGDFFSGNTIYF. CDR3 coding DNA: TGTGCCAGTGGGGACTTTTTTTCTGGAAACACCATATATTTT.

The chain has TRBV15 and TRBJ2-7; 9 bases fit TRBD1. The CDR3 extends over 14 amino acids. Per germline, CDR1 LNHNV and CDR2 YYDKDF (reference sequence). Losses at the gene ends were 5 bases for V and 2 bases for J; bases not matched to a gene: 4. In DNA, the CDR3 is TGTGCCACCAGCTCGACAGGGGGTCCCTACGAGCAGTACTTC. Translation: CATSSTGGPYEQYF.

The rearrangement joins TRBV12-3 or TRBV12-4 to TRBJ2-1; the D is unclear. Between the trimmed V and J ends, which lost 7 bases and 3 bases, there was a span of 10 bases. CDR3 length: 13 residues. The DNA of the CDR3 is TGTGCCAGCACCTCCTCTAACTACAATGAGCAGTTCTTC. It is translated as CASTSSNYNEQFF.

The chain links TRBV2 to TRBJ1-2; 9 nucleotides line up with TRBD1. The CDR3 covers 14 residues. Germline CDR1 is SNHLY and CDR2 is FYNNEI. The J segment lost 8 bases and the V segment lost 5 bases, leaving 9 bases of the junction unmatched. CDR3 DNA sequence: TGTGCCAGCAGTCTACGGACAGGGGAAGTGGGCTACACCTTC. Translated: CASSLRTGEVGYTF.

DNA for the CDR3: TGTGCCAGCAGCTTGGCCAGGGGAGAGACCCAGTACTTC. Translating gives CASSLARGETQYF. The rearrangement joins TRBV5-6 to TRBJ2-5, with TRBD1 as a possible D gene (6 bases). The ends were cut back, 0 bases at V and 4 bases at J, with 7 bases in the middle. CDR1 is SGHDT and CDR2 is YYEEEE in the germline V gene. The CDR3 is 13 amino acids.

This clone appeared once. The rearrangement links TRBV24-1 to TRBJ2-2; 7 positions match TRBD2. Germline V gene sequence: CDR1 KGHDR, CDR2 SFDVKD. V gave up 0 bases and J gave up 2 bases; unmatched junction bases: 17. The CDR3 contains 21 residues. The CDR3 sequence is CATSDLALLTGGPPNTGELFF. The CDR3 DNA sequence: TGTGCCACCAGTGATTTGGCCCTTCTAACGGGGGGACCACCCAACACCGGGGAGCTGTTTTTT.

CDR3 sequence (DNA): TGTGCCAGCAGTTACTCTTCTAACGGGGGCTACACCTTC. It yields the protein CASSYSSNGGYTF. The chain combines TRBV6-5 with TRBJ1-2, with unresolved D. Per germline, CDR1 MNHEY and CDR2 SVGAGI. Trimming shortened V by 0 bases and J by 8 bases, and 10 bases separated the two germline ends. The CDR3 is 13 residues long.

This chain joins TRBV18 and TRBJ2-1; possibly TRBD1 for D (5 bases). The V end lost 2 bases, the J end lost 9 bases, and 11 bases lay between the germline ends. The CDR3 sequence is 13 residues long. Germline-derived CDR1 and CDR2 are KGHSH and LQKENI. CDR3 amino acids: CASSPDQGSEQFF. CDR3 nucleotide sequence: TGTGCCAGCTCACCAGATCAGGGCAGTGAGCAGTTCTTC.

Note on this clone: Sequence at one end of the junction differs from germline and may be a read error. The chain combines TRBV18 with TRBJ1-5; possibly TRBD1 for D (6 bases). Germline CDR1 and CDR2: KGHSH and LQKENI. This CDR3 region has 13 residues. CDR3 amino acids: CASSGQKDQPQHF. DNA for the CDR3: TGTGCCAGCTCGGGACAAAAGGATCAACCCCAGCATTTT.

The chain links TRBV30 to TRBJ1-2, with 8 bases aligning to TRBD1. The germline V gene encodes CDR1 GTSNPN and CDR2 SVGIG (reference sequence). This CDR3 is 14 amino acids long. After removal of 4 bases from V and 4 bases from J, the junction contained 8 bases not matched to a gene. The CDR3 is CAWTPTGTGYGYTF. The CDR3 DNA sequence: TGTGCCTGGACGCCTACCGGGACAGGCTATGGCTACACCTTC.

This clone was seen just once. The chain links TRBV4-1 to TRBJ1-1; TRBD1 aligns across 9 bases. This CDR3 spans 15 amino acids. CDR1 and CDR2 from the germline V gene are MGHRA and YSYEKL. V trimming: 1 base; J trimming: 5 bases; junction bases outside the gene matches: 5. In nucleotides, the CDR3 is TGCGCCAGCAGCCAAGCTCACAGGGGGCGAACTGAAGCTTTCTTT. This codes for CASSQAHRGRTEAFF.

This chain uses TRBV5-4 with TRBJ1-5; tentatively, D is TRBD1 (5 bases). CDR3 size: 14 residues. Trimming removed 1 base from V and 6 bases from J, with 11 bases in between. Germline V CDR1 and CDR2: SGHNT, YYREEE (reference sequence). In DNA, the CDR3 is TGTGCCAGCAGCTTGCCGGGGGTGGCTCAGCCCCAGCATTTT. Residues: CASSLPGVAQPQHF.